The clone carrying this T cell receptor beta chain occurred a few times. Its matching antigen is unknown. The data were taken from a study of CD8 T cells in Susac syndrome. For the study at large: At blood draw, Susac syndrome patients were therapy-naive, on corticosteroids, or on intravenous immunoglobulin alone.

With random hexamers, about 0.45 to 1 ug RNA was reverse transcribed. TCRdb re-analysed the immunoSEQ multiplex PCR reads in MiXCR, keeping a single row per CDR3 protein. This table has about 120,000 distinct CDR3 sequences, over 90% appearing once. The V gene end was trimmed by 2 bases and the J gene end by 3 bases; junction bases not matched to a gene: 1. The CDR3 spans 14 residues. General study results and limits: The authors found some 15 Susac-specific public clones in total CD8+ repertoires and five or six in CD8+ TEMRA repertoires.

The sequenced target, TCR beta, came from blood CD8+ and CD4+ T cells. This TCR came from a human donor with Susac syndrome. Sequenced sample: CD8+ T cells from PBMCs. The chain couples TRBV12-3 or TRBV12-4 to TRBJ2-7; 10 nucleotides line up with TRBD1. CDR3 region: CASSLRDRGYEQYF. In DNA, the CDR3 is TGTGCCAGCAGTTTACGGGACAGGGGCTACGAGCAGTACTTC.